This passage covers 4 T cell receptor beta chains from one sample sequenced in a study of neurological immune-mediated disorders. Regarding time point: longitudinal time-point 3. TCRdb passed the 5' RACE reads through MiXCR, listing each CDR3 protein once. The data contain 95,000 to 110,000 distinct CDR3 sequences, 11% of them singletons. The sequencing input was PBMCs. The receptors stem from a female donor with HTLV-1-associated myelopathy (HAM/TSP).

This clonotype was seen ten or more times. V gene TRBV7-9 combines with J gene TRBJ2-7, with 11 bases aligning to TRBD2. This CDR3 is 13 amino acids long. Trimming removed 3 bases from V and 12 bases from J; junction bases left unmatched: 7. CDR1 SEHNR and CDR2 FQNEAQ come from the germline V gene (reference sequence). The DNA of the CDR3 is TGTGCCAGCAGCTTGGGTAGCGGGGGGGCCCCGTACTTC. As protein: CASSLGSGGAPYF.

This clonotype was found many times. The chain couples TRBV5-1 to TRBJ2-7; TRBD2 matches at 7 bases. This CDR3 comprises 15 residues. The V and J ends lost 0 bases and 4 bases, in that order; junction bases with no gene match: 7. The germline V gene encodes CDR1 SGHRS and CDR2 YFSETQ. The CDR3 loop reads CASSLVAGAEYEQYF. DNA for the CDR3: TGCGCCAGCAGCTTGGTAGCGGGCGCGGAGTACGAGCAGTACTTC.

At least ten counts were recorded for this clonotype. Mismatch with germline at one junction end may stem from a read error. The J gene is TRBJ2-5, the V gene TRBV15; TRBD1 agrees at 12 bases. CDR1 is LNHNV, CDR2 YYDKDF, per germline (reference sequence). This CDR3 region has 15 residues. The CDR3 region has the DNA TGTGCTACCAGCAGGGGACAGGGGGCTTGGGAGACCCAGTACTTC. Translation gives CATSRGQGAWETQYF.

V is TRBV4-1 and J is TRBJ2-5; 7 nucleotides align to TRBD2. V trimming: 1 base; J trimming: 2 bases; junction bases outside the gene matches: 4. Germline V lookup: CDR1 MGHRA, CDR2 YSYEKL. The CDR3 contains 15 residues. DNA for the CDR3: TGCGCCAGCAGCCAAGCGGTGGGGGGGCAAGAGACCCAGTACTTC. Translating it yields CASSQAVGGQETQYF.